This entry features one T cell receptor beta chain sequence. No antigen is known for it. The source of the sample is a study of post-analysis software for immune sequencing data. Study-level findings and limits: TRBV5-6, TRBV5-1 and TRBV20-1 belonged to a set of about five TRBV segments that were more frequent in patients than controls. Patients with multiple sclerosis recorded significantly lower normalized Chao1 diversity than controls, the study found. Pronounced co-clustering by F measure was evident among identically batched samples.

Trimming at V came to 4 bases and at J to 10 bases, leaving 4 bases not matched to a gene. Germline loops: CDR1 LGHDT, CDR2 YNNKEL (reference sequence). The CDR3 has 14 residues. TCR beta cDNA libraries had unique molecular identifiers. TCRdb reprocessed the PCR reads with MiXCR, giving one entry per CDR3 protein. The sample yields about half a million distinct CDR3 sequences, less than 40% seen once. The sequence was obtained from a girl aged 2 to 17 with multiple sclerosis. Sequencing input: blood. The V and J genes are TRBV3-1 and TRBJ2-6, with TRBD2 matching over 10 bases. The DNA for the CDR3 is TGTGCCAGCAGCCCCCGGACTAGCGGAAACGTCCTGACTTTC. This encodes CASSPRTSGNVLTF.